This T cell receptor (beta chain) was identified during a study of CD8 T cells in ankylosing spondylitis. V lost 6 bases and J lost 4, with 9 bases in between. Germline values: CDR1 DFQATT, CDR2 SNEGSKA (reference sequence). The CDR3 loop spans 11 amino acids. Scientists made TCR beta libraries using quantitative 5'-RACE with molecular barcodes. MiXCR was run by TCRdb on the 5' RACE reads, yielding one entry per CDR3 protein. The repertoire holds about 200,000 distinct CDR3 sequences, roughly 24% seen once, with approximately 6.6% in the top ten. Study observations and caveats: CD8+ by phenotype, disease-linked clones were relatively rare in peripheral blood. Reports say disease-linked clones showed up significantly more in matched ankylosing spondylitis synovial fluid. Typical of ankylosing spondylitis blood, it appeared, was a TCR beta motif of roughly eight highly homologous variants.

This clonotype has just a few counts. The antigen is not known. The sample consisted of blood, either unsorted or a sorted T cell fraction (not recorded which). The clonotype comes from a male donor with ankylosing spondylitis or in good health (not recorded which). This sequence joins TRBV20-1 and TRBJ1-1; D call uncertain. The CDR3 DNA is TGCAGTGCCCAAGCTGGCACTGAAGCTTTCTTT. This codes for CSAQAGTEAFF.